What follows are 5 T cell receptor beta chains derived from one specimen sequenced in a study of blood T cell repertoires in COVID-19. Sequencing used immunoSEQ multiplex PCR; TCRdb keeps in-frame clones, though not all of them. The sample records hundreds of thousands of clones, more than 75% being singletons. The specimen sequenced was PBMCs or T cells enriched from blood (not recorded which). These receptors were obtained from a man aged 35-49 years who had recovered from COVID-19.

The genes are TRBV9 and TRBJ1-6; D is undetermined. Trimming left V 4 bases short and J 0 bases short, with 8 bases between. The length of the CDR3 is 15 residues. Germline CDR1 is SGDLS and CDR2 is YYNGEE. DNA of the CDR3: TGTGCCAGCAGCTCGACGGGCTCCTATAATTCACCCCTCCACTTT. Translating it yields CASSSTGSYNSPLHF.

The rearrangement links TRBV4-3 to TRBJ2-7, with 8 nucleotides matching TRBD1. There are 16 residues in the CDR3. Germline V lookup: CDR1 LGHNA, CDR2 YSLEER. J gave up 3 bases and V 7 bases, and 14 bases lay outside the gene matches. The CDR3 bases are TGCGCCAGCAACGGACAGGGTGTTGCGACGGTCTACGAGCAGTACTTC. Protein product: CASNGQGVATVYEQYF.

In nucleotides, the CDR3 is TGTGCCTGGAACAGGGGGGGTAACTATGGCTACACCTTC. Encoded protein: CAWNRGGNYGYTF. The chain carries TRBV30 and TRBJ1-2; 8 nucleotides match TRBD1. Per germline, CDR1 GTSNPN and CDR2 SVGIG (reference sequence). V trimming: 4 bases; J trimming: 1 base; junction bases outside the gene matches: 2. CDR3 size: 13 residues.

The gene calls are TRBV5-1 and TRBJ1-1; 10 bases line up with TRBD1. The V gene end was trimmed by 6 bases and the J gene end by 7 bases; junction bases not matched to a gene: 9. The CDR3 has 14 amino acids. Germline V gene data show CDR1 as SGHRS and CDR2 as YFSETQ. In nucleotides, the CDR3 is TGCGCCAGCACGAAAGGGACAGGGGCTGATGAAGCTTTCTTT. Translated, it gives CASTKGTGADEAFF.

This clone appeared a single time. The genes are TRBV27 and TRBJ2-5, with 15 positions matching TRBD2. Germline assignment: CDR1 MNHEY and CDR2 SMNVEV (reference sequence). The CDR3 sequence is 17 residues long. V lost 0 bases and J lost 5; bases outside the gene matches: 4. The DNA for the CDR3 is TGTGCCAGCAGTTTATCGATCGGACTAGCGGGGGGGGAGACCCAGTACTTC. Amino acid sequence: CASSLSIGLAGGETQYF.